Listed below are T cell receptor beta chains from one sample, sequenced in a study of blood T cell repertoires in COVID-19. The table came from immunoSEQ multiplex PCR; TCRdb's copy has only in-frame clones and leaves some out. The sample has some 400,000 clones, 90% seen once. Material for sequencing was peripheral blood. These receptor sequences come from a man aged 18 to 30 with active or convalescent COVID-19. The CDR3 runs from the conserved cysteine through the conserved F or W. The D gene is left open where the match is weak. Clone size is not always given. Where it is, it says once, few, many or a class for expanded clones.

CASSGTVGELFF | TGTGCCAGCAGCGGGACAGTGGGGGAGCTGTTTTTT | - | TRBJ2-2 | TRBV9 | -
CSASMDSQETQYF | TGCAGTGCTAGTATGGACAGCCAAGAGACCCAGTACTTC | - | TRBJ2-5 | TRBV20-1 | -
CASSQRLAKETQYF | TGCGCCAGCAGCCAGAGACTAGCGAAAGAGACCCAGTACTTC | - | TRBJ2-5 | TRBV4-1 | TRBD2
CASKGRLAASYNEQFF | TGTGCCTCCAAGGGGCGACTAGCGGCCTCCTACAATGAGCAGTTCTTC | - | TRBJ2-1 | TRBV2 | TRBD2
CASSFRDRGLVEQETQYF | TGTGCCAGCAGCTTCCGGGACAGGGGGCTTGTAGAACAAGAGACCCAGTACTTC | - | TRBJ2-5 | TRBV9 | TRBD1
CASSQDSPGSYEQYF | TGCGCCAGCAGCCAAGATAGTCCAGGGTCCTACGAGCAGTACTTC | - | TRBJ2-7 | TRBV4-1 | -
CASSTYQGDGAFF | TGTGCCAGCAGTACTTACCAGGGGGATGGAGCTTTCTTT | - | TRBJ1-1 | TRBV27 | TRBD1
CASSSRLEPYEQYF | TGTGCCAGCAGTTCCCGACTGGAACCCTACGAGCAGTACTTC | - | TRBJ2-7 | TRBV28 | -
CASSTGLVWRGYTF | TGTGCCAGCAGCACAGGGTTGGTTTGGCGTGGCTACACCTTC | - | TRBJ1-2 | TRBV7-2 | -
CASSPGTGFNQPQHF | TGTGCCAGTAGTCCCGGGACAGGATTCAATCAGCCCCAGCATTTT | - | TRBJ1-5 | TRBV19 | TRBD1
CASSRTGLDSPLHF | TGTGCCAGCAGCCGTACAGGGCTCGATTCACCCCTCCACTTT | - | TRBJ1-6 | TRBV11-2 | -
CASSIGASGSYEQYF | TGTGCCAGCAGCATAGGGGCTAGCGGGAGTTACGAGCAGTACTTC | - | TRBJ2-7 | TRBV11-2 | TRBD2
CASSLGRQETQYF | TGTGCCAGCAGTTTAGGGAGACAAGAGACCCAGTACTTC | - | TRBJ2-5 | TRBV12-3/TRBV12-4 | -
CASSFPRVLRETQYF | TGTGCCAGCAGCTTTCCCCGGGTATTACGAGAGACCCAGTACTTC | - | TRBJ2-5 | TRBV7-9 | -
CSVGTAHNEKLFF | TGCAGCGTGGGGACAGCCCATAATGAAAAACTGTTTTTT | few | TRBJ1-4 | TRBV29-1 | TRBD1
CASSSRNEQYF | TGTGCCAGCAGTTCCCGTAACGAGCAGTACTTC | - | TRBJ2-7 | TRBV27 | -
CASSSPRTGDYTF | TGTGCCAGCAGTTCCCCCAGGACAGGGGATTACACCTTC | - | TRBJ1-2 | TRBV6-5 | TRBD1
CASSDDGQGQSGANVLTF | TGTGCCAGCTCCGACGACGGACAGGGACAATCTGGGGCCAACGTCCTGACTTTC | - | TRBJ2-6 | TRBV2 | TRBD1
CASSQVRLIYEQYF | TGCGCCAGCAGCCAAGTCAGGTTAATCTACGAGCAGTACTTC | - | TRBJ2-7 | TRBV4-3 | -
CASSHDRVGNYGYTF | TGTGCCAGCAGTCACGACAGGGTGGGTAACTATGGCTACACCTTC | - | TRBJ1-2 | TRBV28 | TRBD1
CASSFLSGDTIYF | TGTGCCAGCAGTTTTTTATCGGGAGACACCATATATTTT | - | TRBJ1-3 | TRBV28 | -
CASSQDQGLAGGPGQFF | TGCGCCAGCAGCCAAGATCAGGGACTAGCGGGGGGGCCAGGGCAGTTCTTC | - | TRBJ2-1 | TRBV4-3 | TRBD2
CAIRGGTGTNQPQHF | TGTGCCATCAGAGGCGGGACAGGGACCAATCAGCCCCAGCATTTT | - | TRBJ1-5 | TRBV10-3 | TRBD1
CASSTGTGPKKGGEAFF | TGTGCCAGCAGCACTGGGACAGGCCCTAAGAAAGGTGGTGAAGCTTTCTTT | - | TRBJ1-1 | TRBV7-6 | TRBD1
CATSRNRQGYSNQPQHF | TGTGCCACCAGCAGAAACAGACAGGGATATAGCAATCAGCCCCAGCATTTT | - | TRBJ1-5 | TRBV15 | TRBD1
CASSLDLAGGREQYF | TGTGCCAGCAGCTTAGATTTAGCGGGGGGGCGTGAGCAGTACTTC | - | TRBJ2-7 | TRBV13 | TRBD2
CASRPQANTGELFF | TGTGCCAGCAGACCCCAGGCGAACACCGGGGAGCTGTTTTTT | - | TRBJ2-2 | TRBV5-8 | -
CASTLRGGPNYGYTF | TGTGCCAGCACCCTACGGGGGGGCCCTAACTATGGCTACACCTTC | - | TRBJ1-2 | TRBV6-5 | -
CSSRDREDYEQYF | TGCAGCTCGAGGGACAGAGAAGACTACGAGCAGTACTTC | - | TRBJ2-7 | TRBV29-1 | TRBD1
CASSVENRGSDTQYF | TGTGCCAGCAGCGTAGAGAACAGGGGATCAGATACGCAGTATTTT | - | TRBJ2-3 | TRBV9 | TRBD1
CASSGTGGAFF | TGTGCCAGCAGTGGGACAGGGGGAGCTTTCTTT | - | TRBJ1-1 | TRBV6-4 | TRBD1
CASSFDIGNQASEAFF | TGTGCCAGCAGTTTTGACATCGGGAACCAGGCGAGTGAAGCTTTCTTT | - | TRBJ1-1 | TRBV6-6 | -
CARSLEAGGGADTQYF | TGTGCCAGAAGCTTGGAAGCGGGGGGAGGGGCAGATACGCAGTATTTT | once | TRBJ2-3 | TRBV5-3 | TRBD2
CASRTGGNNDIQYF | TGTGCCAGCAGGACAGGGGGAAATAATGACATTCAGTACTTC | - | TRBJ2-4 | TRBV28 | TRBD1
CASSPDSNYGYTF | TGTGCCAGCAGCCCGGACAGTAACTATGGCTACACCTTC | - | TRBJ1-2 | TRBV7-6 | -
CASSLGTGPSRAQHF | TGCGCCAGCAGCTTAGGGACAGGACCTTCTCGGGCCCAGCATTTT | - | TRBJ1-5 | TRBV5-1 | TRBD1
CASSWEGATEAFF | TGCGCCAGCAGTTGGGAAGGGGCGACTGAAGCTTTCTTT | once | TRBJ1-1 | TRBV5-1 | -
CASSQAGGIRETQYF | TGTGCCAGCAGTCAAGCGGGAGGGATCCGAGAGACCCAGTACTTC | - | TRBJ2-5 | TRBV27 | TRBD2
CASSPDSLSTDTQYF | TGTGCCAGCTCACCGGACAGTCTTAGCACAGATACGCAGTATTTT | - | TRBJ2-3 | TRBV18 | -
CSVVREGTEAFF | TGCAGCGTTGTACGAGAGGGCACTGAAGCTTTCTTT | once | TRBJ1-1 | TRBV29-1 | -
CASSLSHGQGSSYEQYF | TGTGCCAGCAGTTTAAGTCATGGACAGGGAAGCTCCTACGAGCAGTACTTC | once | TRBJ2-7 | TRBV27 | TRBD1
CATSGRGTEAFF | TGTGCCACCAGCGGCAGGGGTACTGAAGCTTTCTTT | once | TRBJ1-1 | TRBV15 | -
CASRSQGNSNQPQHF | TGTGCCAGCAGATCACAGGGGAATAGCAATCAGCCCCAGCATTTT | - | TRBJ1-5 | TRBV6-5 | TRBD1
CASSLGQAGGSYNSPLHF | TGTGCCAGCAGCTTGGGACAGGCCGGGGGGTCCTATAATTCACCCCTCCACTTT | - | TRBJ1-6 | TRBV5-5 | -
CASSQADYKETQYF | TGTGCCAGCAGCCAAGCGGACTATAAAGAGACCCAGTACTTC | - | TRBJ2-5 | TRBV3-1/TRBV3-2 | -
CASSIGGGYTF | TGTGCCAGTAGTATCGGGGGTGGCTACACCTTC | few | TRBJ1-2 | TRBV19 | -
CASGLVITDSFNTGELFF | TGTGCTAGTGGTTTGGTCATTACCGACTCATTTAACACCGGGGAGCTGTTTTTT | - | TRBJ2-2 | TRBV12-5 | -
CASSMGRAVYNEQFF | TGTGCCAGTAGTATGGGCAGGGCGGTCTACAATGAGCAGTTCTTC | - | TRBJ2-1 | TRBV19 | -
CASSPSGRHNEQFF | TGTGCCAGCAGCCCTAGCGGGAGACACAATGAGCAGTTCTTC | - | TRBJ2-1 | TRBV7-3 | TRBD2